This TCR beta chain was observed in a study of shared clonotypes between healthy human individuals. Assay: immunoSEQ multiplex PCR; the TCRdb copy retains only in-frame clones and omits some. The table lists around 1.1 million clones, about 80% of them singletons. The receptor was isolated from a man younger than 35 in good health. Some clones in this sample may be carry-over from other donors' samples. The sequencing sample was made of memory CD4+ T cells from PBMCs. Subset specified: CD45RA-negative fraction.

CDR3 in DNA: TGCAGCGTTGGGGCTAGCGAAACGGGGTTGAACACCGGGGAGCTGTTTTTT. Amino acids: CSVGASETGLNTGELFF. V gene TRBV29-1 combines with J gene TRBJ2-2; tentatively, D is TRBD2 (6 bases). CDR1 SQVTM and CDR2 ANQGSEA come from the germline V gene. Trimming stripped 4 bases from V and 1 base from J, with 19 bases between. The CDR3 covers 17 residues.